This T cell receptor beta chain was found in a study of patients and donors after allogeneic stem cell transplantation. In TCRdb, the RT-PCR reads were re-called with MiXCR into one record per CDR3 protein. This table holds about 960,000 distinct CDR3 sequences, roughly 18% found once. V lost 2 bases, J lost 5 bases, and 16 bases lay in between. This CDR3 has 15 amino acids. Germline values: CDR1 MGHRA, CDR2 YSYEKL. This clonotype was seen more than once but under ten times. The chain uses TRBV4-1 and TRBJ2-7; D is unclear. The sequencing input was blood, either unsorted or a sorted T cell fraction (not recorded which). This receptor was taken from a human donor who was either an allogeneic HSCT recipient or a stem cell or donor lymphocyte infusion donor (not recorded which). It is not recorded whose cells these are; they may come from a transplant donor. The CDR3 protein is CASSQQALPKNEQYF. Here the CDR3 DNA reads TGCGCCAGCAGCCAACAGGCCCTCCCTAAGAACGAGCAGTACTTC.